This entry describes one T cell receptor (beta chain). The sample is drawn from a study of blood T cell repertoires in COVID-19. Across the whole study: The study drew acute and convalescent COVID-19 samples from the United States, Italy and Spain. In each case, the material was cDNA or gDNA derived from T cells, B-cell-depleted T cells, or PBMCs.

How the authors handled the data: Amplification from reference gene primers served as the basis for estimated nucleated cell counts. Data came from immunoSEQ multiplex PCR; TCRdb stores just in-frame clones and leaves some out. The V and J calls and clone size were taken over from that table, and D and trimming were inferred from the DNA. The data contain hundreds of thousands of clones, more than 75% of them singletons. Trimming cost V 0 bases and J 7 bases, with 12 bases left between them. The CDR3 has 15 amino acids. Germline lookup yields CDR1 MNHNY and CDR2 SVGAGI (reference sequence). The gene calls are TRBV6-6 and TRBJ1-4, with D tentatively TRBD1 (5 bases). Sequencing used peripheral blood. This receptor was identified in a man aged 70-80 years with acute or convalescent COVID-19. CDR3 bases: TGTGCCAGCAGTTACTCCGGGCAGGGCGGTGAAAAACTGTTTTTT. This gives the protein CASSYSGQGGEKLFF.